The present TCR beta chain was sequenced within a study of blood T cell repertoires in COVID-19. Across the study: Samples taken during acute and convalescent COVID-19 were collected in the United States, Italy and Spain. The cDNA or gDNA used as material had been derived from T cells, B-cell-depleted T cells, or PBMCs.

As originally analysed: Amplified reference gene primers provided the basis for estimating nucleated cell counts. Here immunoSEQ multiplex PCR was the method, and the copy in TCRdb shows in-frame clones only, minus some. V, J and clone size derive from that table, while D and trimming were established from the DNA sequence. The sample includes about 14,000 clones, around 82% of them seen just once. This CDR3 spans 14 amino acids. Germline CDR1 reads SGHRS; CDR2 reads YFSETQ. The V end lost 4 bases, the J end lost 6 bases, and 17 bases lay between the germline ends. The sequence was obtained from a human donor in a cohort sampled during active COVID-19. This sequence joins TRBV5-1 and TRBJ2-7; perhaps TRBD1 as D (6 bases). Material: peripheral blood. CDR3 nucleotide sequence: TGCGCCAGCAGCCAAAAAACAGGGATCCCCGAGCAGTACTTC. It encodes CASSQKTGIPEQYF.